The clone carrying this T cell receptor (beta chain) was counted a few times. The target antigen is unknown. These data come from a study of coeliac disease. Across the whole study: Each coeliac patient was active, refractory type I, or diet-controlled. The study queried TRBV7-2 bias without high-resolution HLA data. Points from the study as a whole: Unbiased detection of gliadin-specific T cells was judged not feasible with this approach. Control samples showed higher TRB and TRG clonality than intraepithelial and lamina propria samples in active celiac disease.

Cells were frozen in aliquots of around 540,000, and one aliquot per fraction was sequenced. The CDR3 extends over 14 amino acids. Trimming removed 5 bases at V and 5 bases at J, with 14 bases between. CDR1 is SGHKS, CDR2 YYEKEE, per germline (reference sequence). Repertoires were generated with immunoSEQ multiplex PCR, while TCRdb's copy carries only in-frame clones and drops some. The sample holds under 4,500 clones; roughly two thirds are singletons and the top ten take over 8%. The sequenced sample consisted of intraepithelial lymphocytes from the gut. The chain uses TRBV5-5 and TRBJ1-5; D gene unclear. The TCR comes from a man in his 70s with active celiac disease. The CDR3 sequence is CASSQDINYQPQHF. CDR3 nucleotides: TGTGCCAGCAGTCAAGACATTAATTATCAGCCCCAGCATTTT.